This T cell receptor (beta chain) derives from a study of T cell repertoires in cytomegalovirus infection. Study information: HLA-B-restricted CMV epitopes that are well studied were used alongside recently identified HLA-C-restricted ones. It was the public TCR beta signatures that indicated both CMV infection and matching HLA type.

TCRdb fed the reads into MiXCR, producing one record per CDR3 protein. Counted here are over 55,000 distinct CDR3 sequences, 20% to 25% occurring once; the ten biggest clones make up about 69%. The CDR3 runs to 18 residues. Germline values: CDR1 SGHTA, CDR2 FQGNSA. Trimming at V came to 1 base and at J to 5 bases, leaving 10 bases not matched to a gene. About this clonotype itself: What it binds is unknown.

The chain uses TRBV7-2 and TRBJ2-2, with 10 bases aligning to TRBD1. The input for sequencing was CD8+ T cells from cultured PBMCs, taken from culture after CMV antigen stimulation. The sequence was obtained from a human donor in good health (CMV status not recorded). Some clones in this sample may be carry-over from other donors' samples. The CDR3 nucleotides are TGTGCCAGCAGCTTAGTGGTGACAGGGGGCTTGAGAACCGGGGAGCTGTTTTTT. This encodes CASSLVVTGGLRTGELFF.